These T cell receptor beta chains were read from a single sample in a study of vaccination and CD4 T cells after COVID-19. No cognate antigen is known for these TCRs. One entry per CDR3 protein, called by TCRdb with MiXCR from the PCR reads. The sample records around 18,000 distinct CDR3 sequences, roughly 65% being singletons. The sequencing sample was made of CD4+ T cells from blood, cultured in vitro. The receptors were sampled from a human donor who had recovered from COVID-19. Each CDR3 is given with its conserved first and last residue. The D gene is left open where the match is weak. Not all rows give a size; the values are once, few, many and, for expanded clones, a class.

-,-,TRBJ1-1,TRBV6-5,TGTGCCAGCAGTTCCATGGGCTCTGAAGCTTTCTTT,CASSSMGSEAFF
few,TRBD2,TRBJ2-1,TRBV9,TGTGCCAGCAGCCCCCGAGCCTCTAGCGGGAGGTACAATGAGCAGTTCTTC,CASSPRASSGRYNEQFF
once,-,TRBJ1-2,TRBV20-1,TGCAGTGCTAGCACCTCCGGGACGTCCCTCTATGGCTACACCTTC,CSASTSGTSLYGYTF
-,-,TRBJ2-7,TRBV5-1,TGCGCCAGCAGCTTGGGAACCTACGAGCAGTACTTC,CASSLGTYEQYF
-,-,TRBJ1-3,TRBV10-3,TGTGCCATCAGTGAGTCGAACTTTCGCTCTGGAAACACCATATATTTT,CAISESNFRSGNTIYF
-,-,TRBJ2-7,TRBV20-1,TGCAGTGCCCAGGGTAGGGGCTACGAGCAGTACTTC,CSAQGRGYEQYF
-,-,TRBJ1-2,TRBV6-2/TRBV6-3,TGTGCCAGCAGCCAGGGTTCGAACGGCTACACCTTC,CASSQGSNGYTF
-,-,TRBJ1-1,TRBV7-9,TGTGCCAGCAGCTGGGACCTGGGGACTGAAGCTTTCTTT,CASSWDLGTEAFF
-,TRBD1,TRBJ1-2,TRBV19,TGTGCCAGTAGTATAGAGGACAGGGGGGGAGGCTACACCTTC,CASSIEDRGGGYTF
-,-,TRBJ2-2,TRBV19,TGTGCCAGTAGTACCCAGGGCTTTACCGGGGAGCTGTTTTTT,CASSTQGFTGELFF
-,-,TRBJ2-3,TRBV7-2,TGTGCCAGCAGCTTAATAAGCGGGCCGTTCACAGATACGCAGTATTTT,CASSLISGPFTDTQYF
-,TRBD1,TRBJ2-7,TRBV6-1,TGTGCCAGCAGACCTAACCCCGGGACAGGCTACGAGCAGTACTTC,CASRPNPGTGYEQYF
once,-,TRBJ2-1,TRBV24-1,TGTGCCACCAGTGACCGGCTTGGGGTCTACAATGAGCAGTTCTTC,CATSDRLGVYNEQFF
-,-,TRBJ1-1,TRBV2,TGTGCCAGCAGTGATAGTGTAAACACTGAAGCTTTCTTT,CASSDSVNTEAFF
once,-,TRBJ2-5,TRBV11-2,TGTGCCAGCAGCTTAGACACCAAAGAGACCCAGTACTTC,CASSLDTKETQYF
-,-,TRBJ1-4,TRBV7-2,TGTGCCAGCAGCTTAGCCGGGGCAGGGGAAAAACTGTTTTTT,CASSLAGAGEKLFF
once,-,TRBJ1-5,TRBV7-8,TGTGCCACAACGGCACAGGGCCTGGGGGGGCCCCAGCATTTT,CATTAQGLGGPQHF
once,-,TRBJ2-7,TRBV12-3/TRBV12-4,TGTGCCAGCAGCCCAGTCGACAGGAGGAGCTCCTACGAGCAGTACTTC,CASSPVDRRSSYEQYF
few,TRBD2,TRBJ2-2,TRBV24-1,TGTGCCACCAGTGGCCCAGGGGCGGGGGGCGACACCGGGGAGCTGTTTTTT,CATSGPGAGGDTGELFF
-,-,TRBJ1-5,TRBV19,TGTGCCAGTAGTATCGGTCGGGCAGGGGACATTTTCGGTAGCAATCAGCCCCAGCATTTT,CASSIGRAGDIFGSNQPQHF
-,-,TRBJ1-1,TRBV15,TGTGCCACCAGCAGAGATGATAAGGGGGGAATGAACACTGAAGCTTTCTTT,CATSRDDKGGMNTEAFF
-,TRBD1,TRBJ1-6,TRBV7-9,TGTGCCAGCAGCCCATCTGGGACAGGGGGTTGGTCACCCCTCCACTTT,CASSPSGTGGWSPLHF
few,-,TRBJ1-6,TRBV6-1,TGTGCCAGCAGTGATCCAGGGACTAGCTCCTATAATTCACCCCTCCACTTT,CASSDPGTSSYNSPLHF
-,-,TRBJ1-1,TRBV15,TGTGCCACCAGCAGAGCGTCACGCATGAACACTGAAGCTTTCTTT,CATSRASRMNTEAFF
-,-,TRBJ2-1,TRBV7-6,TGTGCCAGCAGCTTAGTGAGCTCCTACAATGAGCAGTTCTTC,CASSLVSSYNEQFF
-,-,TRBJ1-2,TRBV28,TGTGCCAGCAGTTTACCCGGCCAGGTTGCTGGCTACACCTTC,CASSLPGQVAGYTF
few,-,TRBJ2-3,TRBV6-1,TGTGCCAGCAGTGAAATTAAGGGAATGACAGATACGCAGTATTTT,CASSEIKGMTDTQYF
-,-,TRBJ2-3,TRBV11-3,TGTGCCAGCAGCTTAGTGGCGGGGGCACGGACGCAGTATTTT,CASSLVAGARTQYF
-,TRBD2,TRBJ2-3,TRBV20-1,TGCAGTGCTAGGGGGACTAGCGTATCTAGCACAGATACGCAGTATTTT,CSARGTSVSSTDTQYF
few,-,TRBJ2-3,TRBV6-5,TGTGCCAGCAGTTACCGGGCGAGGGCCGATACGCAGTATTTT,CASSYRARADTQYF
-,-,TRBJ1-6,TRBV30,TGTGCCTGGAGGGGGAGCTCCTATAATTCACCCCTCCACTTT,CAWRGSSYNSPLHF
once,-,TRBJ1-3,TRBV20-1,TGCAGTGCTACCGTGGCAAGCTCTGGAAACACCATATATTTT,CSATVASSGNTIYF
-,-,TRBJ1-1,TRBV5-5,TGTGCCAGCAGCTTGGGGCCAGACACTCGGAACACTGAAGCTTTCTTT,CASSLGPDTRNTEAFF
few,-,TRBJ2-2,TRBV7-9,TGTGCCAGCAGCTTATGGGGCAGGAACACCGGGGAGCTGTTTTTT,CASSLWGRNTGELFF
-,-,TRBJ1-5,TRBV27,TGTGCCAGCAGTTTGAACCGTCGTCAGCCCCAGCATTTT,CASSLNRRQPQHF
-,-,TRBJ1-1,TRBV6-1,TGTGCCAGCACCTACCCCGGGCAGGACACTGAAGCTTTCTTT,CASTYPGQDTEAFF
-,-,TRBJ1-2,TRBV12-2,TGTGCAAGTCGCTTAGTTAGGGAAAACTATGGCTACACCTTC,CASRLVRENYGYTF
-,-,TRBJ1-2,TRBV19,TGTGCCAGTAGTATCCAGCCCCTAGTAGGCTACACCTTC,CASSIQPLVGYTF
-,-,TRBJ2-5,TRBV19,TGTGCCAGTAGTATAGGGGGGTCCGGAGAGACCCAGTACTTC,CASSIGGSGETQYF
-,-,TRBJ2-1,TRBV20-1,TGCAGTGCTAGCGTCCTGGAAGCGGTCTCCTACAATGAGCAGTTCTTC,CSASVLEAVSYNEQFF
-,-,TRBJ1-3,TRBV19,TGTGCCAGTAGTAGGAGGGACACCATATATTTT,CASSRRDTIYF
-,TRBD2,TRBJ2-7,TRBV20-1,TGCAGTGCTTCCTCTAGCGGGAGGTACGAGCAGTACTTC,CSASSSGRYEQYF